The T cell receptor (beta chain) under discussion was sequenced for a study of read filtering for tumor transcriptome and immune sequencing. About the research overall: Whole-transcriptome libraries were prepared after DNase treatment.

This library used roughly 400 ng RNA and molecular barcoded adaptors spanning alpha/delta and beta/gamma chains. TCRdb re-called the reads through MiXCR, storing one row per CDR3 protein. Of some 120,000 distinct CDR3 sequences in the sample, under 15% were seen once. In its sample, this clonotype was seen many times. Per germline, CDR1 MNHEY and CDR2 SVGEGT. J lost 4 bases, V lost 4 bases, and 10 bases had no gene match. The CDR3 covers 18 residues. V and J are TRBV6-2 or TRBV6-3 and TRBJ2-3; 14 bases map to TRBD2. Material: a population of CD138-negative cells sorted from bone marrow. The origin of this receptor is a donor aged 40 or older with multiple myeloma. CDR3 protein: CASSSRLAGGPKADTQYF. The CDR3 DNA follows: TGTGCCAGCAGTTCCAGACTAGCGGGGGGGCCTAAGGCAGATACGCAGTATTTT.